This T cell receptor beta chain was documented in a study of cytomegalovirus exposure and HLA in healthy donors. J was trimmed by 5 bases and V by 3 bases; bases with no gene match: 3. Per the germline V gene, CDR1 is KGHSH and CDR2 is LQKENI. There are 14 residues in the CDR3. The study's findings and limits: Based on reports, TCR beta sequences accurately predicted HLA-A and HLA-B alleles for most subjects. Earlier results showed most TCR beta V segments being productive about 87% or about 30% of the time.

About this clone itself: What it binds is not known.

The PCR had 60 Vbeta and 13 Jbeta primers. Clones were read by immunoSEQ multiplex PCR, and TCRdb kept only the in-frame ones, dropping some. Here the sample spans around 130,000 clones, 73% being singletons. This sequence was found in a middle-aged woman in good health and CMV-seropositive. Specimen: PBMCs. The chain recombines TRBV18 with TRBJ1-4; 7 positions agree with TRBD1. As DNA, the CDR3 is TGTGCCAGCTCACCGACAGGGATAAATGAAAAACTGTTTTTT. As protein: CASSPTGINEKLFF.